One sample yielded the 11 T cell receptor beta chains listed below, sequenced in a study of Graves' ophthalmopathy and Graves' hyperthyroidism. RNA transcripts provided the template for amplifying TCR beta CDR3 regions. First-round RT-PCR used HTBI primers; second-round multiplex PCR followed. MiXCR, run by TCRdb on the multiplex PCR reads, gives a single entry per CDR3 protein. This table holds 620,000 or so distinct CDR3 sequences, 20% to 25% found once. Input material: peripheral blood. These receptors were collected from a woman between 18 and 29 years old with stable Graves' hyperthyroidism. Some clones in this sample may be carry-over from other donors' samples.

There are many counts of this clonotype. The chain carries TRBV20-1 and TRBJ2-7, with 7 nucleotides matching TRBD2. The germline gives CDR1 DFQATT, CDR2 SNEGSKA (reference sequence). The ends lost 6 bases at V and 0 bases at J; junction bases unmatched: 11. There are 15 residues in the CDR3. CDR3 bases: TGCAGTGCCCCGATGGTAGCTAGCGGCTCCTACGAGCAGTACTTC. Protein sequence: CSAPMVASGSYEQYF.

This clonotype was picked up many times. The chain carries TRBV11-2 and TRBJ1-2; D is uncertain. Germline V CDR1 and CDR2: SGHAT, FQNNGV. V was cut by 3 bases and J by 7 bases, with 12 bases left in between. CDR3 size: 13 residues. CDR3 protein: CASSLGEGRGYTF. CDR3 coding DNA: TGTGCCAGCAGCTTGGGTGAAGGTCGTGGCTACACCTTC.

The sample holds many counts of this clonotype. This sequence joins TRBV30 and TRBJ1-6; 7 bases agree with TRBD1. Germline assignment: CDR1 GTSNPN and CDR2 SVGIG (reference sequence). The V and J ends lost 7 bases and 6 bases, in that order; junction bases with no gene match: 6. The CDR3 loop spans 13 amino acids. CDR3 loop: CAFSTGTNSPLHF. CDR3 coding DNA: TGTGCCTTCTCGACAGGGACTAATTCACCCCTCCACTTT.

In this sample, this clonotype turned up many times. The gene calls are TRBV11-3 and TRBJ2-5; weak D call: TRBD1 (5 bases). Germline CDR1 is SGHNT and CDR2 is YENEEA. V was trimmed by 1 base and J by 1 base, leaving 10 bases between them. The CDR3 is made up of 15 amino acids. The CDR3 protein is CASSLGDSLQETQYF. CDR3 bases: TGTGCCAGCAGCTTAGGAGACAGCCTCCAAGAGACCCAGTACTTC.

This clonotype was found many times. This rearrangement joins TRBV7-3 to TRBJ1-1; D possibly corresponds to TRBD1 (5 bases). This CDR3 is 15 amino acids long. V lost 1 base and J 1 base, leaving 10 bases between the germline ends. Germline values: CDR1 SGHTA, CDR2 FQGTGA. In DNA form, the CDR3 reads TGTGCCAGCAGCTTAAGGGGGGACGGGAACACTGAAGCTTTCTTT. This gives the protein CASSLRGDGNTEAFF.

A few counts support this clonotype. This chain links TRBV12-3 or TRBV12-4 with TRBJ1-5, with TRBD1 matching over 8 bases. The CDR3 spans 15 residues. With 8 bases clipped from V and 2 bases from J, the junction kept 8 bases outside the gene matches. The CDR3 DNA reads as TGTGCCAGCGGACTGCAGGGGGCTGGCAATCAGCCCCAGCATTTT. Its protein is CASGLQGAGNQPQHF.

This clonotype was detected ten times or more. The rearrangement joins TRBV27 to TRBJ2-7; D is ambiguous. The V end lost 2 bases, the J end lost 7 bases, and 12 bases lay between the germline ends. This CDR3 has 13 amino acids. From germline, CDR1 is MNHEY and CDR2 SMNVEV (reference sequence). CDR3 bases: TGTGCCAGCAGTTTAGCAGAACCTACAGAGCAGTACTTC. This encodes CASSLAEPTEQYF.

As for this clonotype: A junction end diverges from the germline sequence, so it may reflect a read error. V is TRBV7-9 and J is TRBJ1-6; 8 nucleotides agree with TRBD1. The CDR3 extends over 15 amino acids. Germline V gene data show CDR1 as SEHNR and CDR2 as FQNEAQ (reference sequence). CDR3 region: CASSLTGVGNSLLHF. Here the CDR3 DNA reads TGTGCCAGCAGCTTGACAGGGGTAGGAAATTCACTCCTCCACTTT.

This chain links TRBV4-1 with TRBJ1-3; TRBD1 matches 9 bases. The CDR3 spans 20 residues. Germline trimming cut 4 bases from V and 0 bases from J; bases unmatched to any gene: 16. Germline V gene lookup returns CDR1 MGHRA and CDR2 YSYEKL. As DNA, the CDR3 is TGCGCCAGCAGCCTTCCCTCGGGGACAGGGAGACCGACCTCTGGAAACACCATATATTTT. This translates into CASSLPSGTGRPTSGNTIYF.

Details on this clonotype: The junction departs from germline at one end; a sequencing error may be responsible. The chain has TRBV10-3 and TRBJ1-2; 7 nucleotides match TRBD1. In germline, CDR1 is ENHRY, CDR2 SYGVKD. CDR3 length equals 15 residues. The CDR3 nucleotides are TGTGCCACCAGTGATCCTAGGACAGGCCACTATGGCTACACCTTC. This sequence encodes CATSDPRTGHYGYTF.

This clonotype was seen a handful of times. The chain couples TRBV25-1 to TRBJ1-1; 12 bases fit TRBD1. Per the germline V gene, CDR1 is MGHDK and CDR2 is SYGVNS. The CDR3 extends over 16 amino acids. The J segment lost 3 bases and the V segment lost 7 bases, leaving 9 bases of the junction unmatched. DNA for the CDR3: TGTGCCAGCATGGGGACAGGGGGCGTTACGTACACTGAAGCTTTCTTT. Translating it yields CASMGTGGVTYTEAFF. The whole variable domain, filled in from reference TRBV25-1 and TRBJ1-1, reads EADIYQTPRYLVIGTGKKITLECSQTMGHDKMYWYQQDPGMELHLIHYSYGVNSTEKGDLSSESTVSRIRTEHFPLTLESARPSHTSQYLCASMGTGGVTYTEAFFGQGTRLTVV.